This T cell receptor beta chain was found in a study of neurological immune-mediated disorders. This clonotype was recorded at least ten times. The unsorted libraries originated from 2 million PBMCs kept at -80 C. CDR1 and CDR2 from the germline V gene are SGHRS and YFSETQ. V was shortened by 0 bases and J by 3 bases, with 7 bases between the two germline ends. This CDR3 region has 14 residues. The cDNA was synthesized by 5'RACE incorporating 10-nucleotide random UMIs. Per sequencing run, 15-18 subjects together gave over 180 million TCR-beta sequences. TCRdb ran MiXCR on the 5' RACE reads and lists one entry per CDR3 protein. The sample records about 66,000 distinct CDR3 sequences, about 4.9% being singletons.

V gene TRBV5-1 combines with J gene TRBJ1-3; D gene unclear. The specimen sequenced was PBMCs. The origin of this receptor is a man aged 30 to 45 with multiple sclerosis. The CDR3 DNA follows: TGCGCCAGCAGCTTGGCCGAGTTTGGAAACACCATATATTTT. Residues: CASSLAEFGNTIYF.